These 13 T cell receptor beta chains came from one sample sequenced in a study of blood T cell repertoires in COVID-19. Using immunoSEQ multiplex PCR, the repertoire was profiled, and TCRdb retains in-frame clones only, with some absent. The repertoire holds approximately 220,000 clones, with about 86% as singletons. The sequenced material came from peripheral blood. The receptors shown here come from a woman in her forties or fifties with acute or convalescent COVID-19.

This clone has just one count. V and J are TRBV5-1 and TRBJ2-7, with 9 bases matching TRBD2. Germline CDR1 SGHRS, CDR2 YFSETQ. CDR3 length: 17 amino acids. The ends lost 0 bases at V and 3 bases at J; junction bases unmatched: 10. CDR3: CASSLVMTSGAIYEQYF. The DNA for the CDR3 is TGCGCCAGCAGCTTGGTTATGACTAGCGGAGCCATCTACGAGCAGTACTTC. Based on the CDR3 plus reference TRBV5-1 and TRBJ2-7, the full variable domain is KAGVTQTPRYLIKTRGQQVTLSCSPISGHRSVSWYQQTPGQGLQFLFEYFSETQRNKGNFPGRFSGRQFSNSRSEMNVSTLELGDSALYLCASSLVMTSGAIYEQYFGPGTRLTVT.

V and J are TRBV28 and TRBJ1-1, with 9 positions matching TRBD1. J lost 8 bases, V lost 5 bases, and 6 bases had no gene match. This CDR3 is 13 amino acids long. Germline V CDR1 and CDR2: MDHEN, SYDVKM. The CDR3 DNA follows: TGTGCCAGCAGTCCCTCGGGACAGGGAGAAGCTTTCTTT. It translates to CASSPSGQGEAFF.

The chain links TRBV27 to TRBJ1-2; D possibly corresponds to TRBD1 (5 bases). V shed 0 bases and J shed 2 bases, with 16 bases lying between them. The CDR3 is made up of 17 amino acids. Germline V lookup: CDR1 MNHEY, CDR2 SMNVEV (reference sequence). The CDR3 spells CASSLSGGGGMNYGYTF. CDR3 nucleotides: TGTGCCAGCAGTTTATCAGGCGGGGGAGGGATGAACTATGGCTACACCTTC.

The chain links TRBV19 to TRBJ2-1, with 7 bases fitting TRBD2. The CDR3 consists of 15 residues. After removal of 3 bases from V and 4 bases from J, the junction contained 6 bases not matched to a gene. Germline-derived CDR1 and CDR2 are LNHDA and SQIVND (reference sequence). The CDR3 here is CASSILGGGYNEQFF. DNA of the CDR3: TGTGCCAGTAGTATTCTGGGGGGGGGATACAATGAGCAGTTCTTC.

CDR3 protein: CASSSGGSPLHF. In DNA form, the CDR3 reads TGCGCCAGCAGTTCGGGGGGGTCACCCCTCCACTTT. V usage is TRBV5-1 and J usage is TRBJ1-6, with TRBD1 as a possible D gene (5 bases). Trimming removed 5 bases from V and 10 bases from J, with 10 bases in between. The CDR3 runs to 12 residues. Germline V lookup: CDR1 SGHRS, CDR2 YFSETQ.

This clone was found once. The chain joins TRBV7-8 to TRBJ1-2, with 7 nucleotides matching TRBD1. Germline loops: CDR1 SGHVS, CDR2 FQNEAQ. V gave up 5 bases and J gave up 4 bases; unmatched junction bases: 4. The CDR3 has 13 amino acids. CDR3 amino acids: CASSQGQLYGYTF. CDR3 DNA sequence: TGTGCCAGCAGCCAGGGACAGCTCTATGGCTACACCTTC.

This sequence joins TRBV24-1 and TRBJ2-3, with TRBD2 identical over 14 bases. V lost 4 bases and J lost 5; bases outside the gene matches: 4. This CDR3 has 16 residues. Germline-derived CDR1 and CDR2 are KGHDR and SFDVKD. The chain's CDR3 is CATSDQTSGRVDTQYF. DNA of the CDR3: TGTGCCACCAGTGACCAGACTAGCGGGAGGGTAGATACGCAGTATTTT.

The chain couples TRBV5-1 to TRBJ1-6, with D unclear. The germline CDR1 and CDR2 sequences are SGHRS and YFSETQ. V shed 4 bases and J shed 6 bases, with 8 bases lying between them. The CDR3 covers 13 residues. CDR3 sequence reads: CASSVVSNSPLHF. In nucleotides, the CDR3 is TGCGCCAGCAGCGTTGTCAGTAATTCACCCCTCCACTTT.

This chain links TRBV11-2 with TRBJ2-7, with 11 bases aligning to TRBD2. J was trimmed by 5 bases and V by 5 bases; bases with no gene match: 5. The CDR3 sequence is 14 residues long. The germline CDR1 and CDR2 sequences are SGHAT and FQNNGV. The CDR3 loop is CASSLLAGEDEQYF. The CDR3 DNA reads TGTGCCAGCAGCCTACTAGCGGGAGAGGACGAGCAGTACTTC.

The CDR3 spells CASRKTPGTGGANTEAFF. CDR3 in DNA: TGTGCCAGCAGGAAGACTCCCGGGACAGGGGGCGCAAACACTGAAGCTTTCTTT. The V gene is TRBV2, the J gene TRBJ1-1; 12 nucleotides align to TRBD1. The germline V gene has CDR1 SNHLY and CDR2 FYNNEI. J lost 2 bases, V lost 6 bases, and 13 bases had no gene match. This CDR3 is 18 amino acids long.

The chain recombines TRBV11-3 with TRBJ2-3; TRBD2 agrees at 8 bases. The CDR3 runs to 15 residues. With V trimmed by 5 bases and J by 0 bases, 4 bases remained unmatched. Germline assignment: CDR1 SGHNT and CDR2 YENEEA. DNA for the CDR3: TGTGCCAGCAGCCGTGCGGGAGGAAGCACAGATACGCAGTATTTT. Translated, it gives CASSRAGGSTDTQYF.

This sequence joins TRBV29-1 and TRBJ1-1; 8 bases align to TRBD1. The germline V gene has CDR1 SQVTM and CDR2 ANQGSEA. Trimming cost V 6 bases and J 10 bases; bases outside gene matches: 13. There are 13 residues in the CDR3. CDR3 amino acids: CSVRDRSNGGAFF. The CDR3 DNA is TGCAGCGTCCGGGACAGGTCAAACGGAGGAGCTTTCTTT.

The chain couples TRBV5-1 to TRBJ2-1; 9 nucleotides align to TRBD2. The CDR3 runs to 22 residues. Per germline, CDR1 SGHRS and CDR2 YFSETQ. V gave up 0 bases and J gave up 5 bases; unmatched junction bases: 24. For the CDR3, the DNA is TGCGCCAGCAGCTTGGTGGCGGCCGGGACTAGCAGTTATAGAGCTCCTAACAATGAGCAGTTCTTC. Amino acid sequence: CASSLVAAGTSSYRAPNNEQFF.